This T cell receptor beta chain was captured in a study of shared T cell receptors in the human thymus. Clones were sequenced by immunoSEQ multiplex PCR, and TCRdb holds only the in-frame ones, with some missing. The table has 540,000 or so clones, approximately 80% seen once. V lost 0 bases and J lost 4; bases outside the gene matches: 14. This CDR3 region has 20 residues. Germline CDR1 SGHRS, CDR2 YFSETQ. The sample also formed part of further work on human thymus T cells. That investigation notes: Serving as donors were healthy Finnish infants, each of whom was having open corrective surgery for congenital heart defects.

The gene calls are TRBV5-1 and TRBJ2-7, with 15 positions matching TRBD2. The material sequenced was thymocytes. This receptor was obtained from a boy in the first two years of life with a congenital heart defect. CDR3 sequence: CASSLGRGLAGGGDWYEQYF. The DNA for the CDR3 is TGCGCCAGCAGCTTGGGCAGGGGACTAGCGGGAGGCGGAGATTGGTACGAGCAGTACTTC.